The source of this T cell receptor beta chain is a study of T cell responses to AZD1222 COVID-19 vaccine. The method was immunoSEQ multiplex PCR; TCRdb's version includes in-frame clones alone and lacks a portion of them. In the table there are 150,000 or so clones, about 87% of which are singletons. Per germline, CDR1 LGHDT and CDR2 YNNKEL (reference sequence). The length of the CDR3 is 15 residues. Trimming cost V 1 base and J 0 bases; bases outside gene matches: 0. This specimen was peripheral blood, taken on day 0 of AZD1222 vaccination. The J gene is TRBJ2-1, the V gene TRBV3-1 (or the pseudogene TRBV3-2); 7 bases are a match to TRBD2. The receptor was derived from an adult in good health. The CDR3 nucleotides read TGTGCCAGCAGCCAAGCGGGGGGCTCCTACAATGAGCAGTTCTTC. As protein: CASSQAGGSYNEQFF.